Shown below are 23 T cell receptor beta chains from a single sample sequenced in a study of shared clonotypes between healthy human individuals. CD45RO-negative, CCR7-selected cells formed the naive CD8 fraction, which excluded terminally differentiated effector memory CD45RA+ cells. Using immunoSEQ multiplex PCR, the repertoire was profiled, and TCRdb retains in-frame clones only, with some absent. The sample consists of roughly 570,000 clones, roughly 98% of them appearing once. Material for sequencing was naive CD8+ T cells sorted from blood. Source of these receptors: a man aged 30-40 years in good health.

The chain uses TRBV10-1 and TRBJ2-3; possibly TRBD2 for D (6 bases). Germline V lookup: CDR1 WNHNN, CDR2 SYGVQD (reference sequence). The CDR3 has 14 residues. V lost 3 bases to trimming and J lost 7 bases, with 14 bases between them. This chain's CDR3 is CASSDGGNGYTQYF. The CDR3 region has the DNA TGCGCCAGCAGTGATGGAGGGAACGGATATACGCAGTATTTT.

This chain links TRBV11-2 with TRBJ2-2, with TRBD2 matching over 9 bases. J was trimmed by 3 bases and V by 0 bases; bases with no gene match: 8. This CDR3 contains 18 residues. The germline gives CDR1 SGHAT, CDR2 FQNNGV. CDR3 DNA sequence: TGTGCCAGCAGCTTAGAATCTAGCGGGATTTCGTACACCGGGGAGCTGTTTTTT. This translates into CASSLESSGISYTGELFF.

This chain connects TRBV30 to TRBJ1-2, with 9 bases lining up with TRBD1. The CDR3 spans 18 residues. V gave up 1 base and J gave up 1 base; unmatched junction bases: 13. Per germline, CDR1 GTSNPN and CDR2 SVGIG (reference sequence). CDR3 sequence: CAWSGPQGQGLINYGYTF. CDR3 nucleotide sequence: TGTGCCTGGAGTGGACCTCAGGGACAGGGTTTGATTAACTATGGCTACACCTTC.

This chain connects TRBV29-1 to TRBJ1-1; tentative D call: TRBD1 (5 bases). CDR1 is SQVTM, CDR2 ANQGSEA, per germline. The V and J ends lost 5 bases and 1 base respectively, with 17 bases between them. CDR3 length equals 15 residues. In DNA, the CDR3 is TGCAGCGTTCTTGGCAGGGACTTTGAGAACACTGAAGCTTTCTTT. This codes for CSVLGRDFENTEAFF.

As regards this clone: The same CDR3 also results from other DNA sequences found in this sample. CDR3 nucleotide sequence: TGTGCCAGCAGCGTAGCTAGCGGGCTTACCTACGAGCAGTACTTC. Protein: CASSVASGLTYEQYF. The chain has TRBV9 and TRBJ2-7; 8 nucleotides align to TRBD2. Germline CDR1 SGDLS, CDR2 YYNGEE. CDR3 length: 15 amino acids. V lost 0 bases, J lost 2 bases, and 4 bases stayed unmatched.

This chain joins TRBV29-1 and TRBJ2-5; TRBD1 matches at 7 bases. CDR1 and CDR2 (germline): SQVTM, ANQGSEA. Trimming at V came to 1 base and at J to 2 bases, leaving 4 bases not matched to a gene. The CDR3 sequence is 14 residues long. CDR3 in amino acids: CSVEGQGQQETQYF. The CDR3 region has the DNA TGCAGCGTTGAAGGACAGGGTCAACAAGAGACCCAGTACTTC.

CDR3 nucleotides: TGTGCCAGCAGTTTTGGTATCAACAATGAGCAGTTCTTC. Its protein product is CASSFGINNEQFF. This chain connects TRBV27 to TRBJ2-1; D is undetermined. The V gene lost 3 bases and the J gene lost 5 bases, with 8 bases spanning the gap. The CDR3 totals 13 residues. In germline, CDR1 is MNHEY, CDR2 SMNVEV (reference sequence).

The V and J genes are TRBV7-2 and TRBJ2-7; D is uncertain. Trimming cost V 7 bases and J 0 bases, with 10 bases left between them. Germline V CDR1 and CDR2: SGHTA, FQGNSA. CDR3 length: 13 amino acids. The CDR3 DNA is TGTGCCAGCAACCCGGTCGGCTCCTACGAGCAGTACTTC. Encoded protein: CASNPVGSYEQYF.

The chain combines TRBV7-9 with TRBJ2-3, with 7 bases fitting TRBD1. CDR3 size: 18 residues. Germline trimming cut 0 bases from V and 2 bases from J; bases unmatched to any gene: 11. Germline V gene data show CDR1 as SEHNR and CDR2 as FQNEAQ (reference sequence). The CDR3 DNA follows: TGTGCCAGCAGCTTAGCAGGGGGCAAAACTCGTGACACAGATACGCAGTATTTT. Its translation: CASSLAGGKTRDTDTQYF. The variable domain in full, with the rest retrieved from reference TRBV7-9 and TRBJ2-3, is DTGVSQNPRHKITKRGQNVTFRCDPISEHNRLYWYRQTLGQGPEFLTYFQNEAQLEKSRLLSDRFSAERPKGSFSTLEIQRTEQGDSAMYLCASSLAGGKTRDTDTQYFGPGTRLTVL.

The rearrangement uses TRBV12-5 and TRBJ2-3, with a weak D call TRBD2 (5 bases). The V gene lost 1 base and the J gene lost 1 base, with 12 bases spanning the gap. The CDR3 covers 16 residues. Germline-derived CDR1 and CDR2 are LGHNT and FRNRAP. The CDR3 nucleotides are TGTGCTAGTGGTTTGGGGGTCGGGATAGGCACAGATACGCAGTATTTT. It translates to CASGLGVGIGTDTQYF.

The chain combines TRBV29-1 with TRBJ2-7, with D unclear. The CDR3 is made up of 14 amino acids. CDR1 is SQVTM and CDR2 is ANQGSEA in the germline V gene. V lost 3 bases and J 2 bases, leaving 14 bases between the germline ends. DNA of the CDR3: TGCAGCGTTGAGGCACTTCAAGGAACCTACGAGCAGTACTTC. The encoded protein is CSVEALQGTYEQYF.

This chain uses TRBV7-8 with TRBJ2-1; D ambiguous. Per germline, CDR1 SGHVS and CDR2 FQNEAQ. Trimming left V 1 base short and J 3 bases short, with 4 bases between. The length of the CDR3 is 13 residues. In DNA, the CDR3 is TGTGCCAGCAGCTTAGTTAGCTACAATGAGCAGTTCTTC. This sequence encodes CASSLVSYNEQFF. The full variable domain, in which reference TRBV7-8 and TRBJ2-1 provide the parts outside the CDR3, is GAGVSQSPRYKVAKRGQDVALRCDPISGHVSLFWYQQALGQGPEFLTYFQNEAQLDKSGLPSDRFFAERPEGSVSTLKIQRTQQEDSAVYLCASSLVSYNEQFFGPGTRLTVL.

The chain uses TRBV11-2 and TRBJ2-1, with TRBD2 matching 7 bases. Germline V gene data show CDR1 as SGHAT and CDR2 as FQNNGV. The CDR3 runs to 15 residues. V dropped 6 bases and J dropped 9; count of bases not matched to a gene: 14. The CDR3 sequence is CASSPLGLEIFEQFF. The CDR3 DNA is TGTGCCAGCAGTCCCCTTGGACTAGAGATTTTTGAGCAGTTCTTC. The full variable domain, with the rest looked up from reference TRBV11-2 and TRBJ2-1, is EAGVAQSPRYKIIEKRQSVAFWCNPISGHATLYWYQQILGQGPKLLIQFQNNGVVDDSQLPKDRFSAERLKGVDSTLKIQPAKLEDSAVYLCASSPLGLEIFEQFFGPGTRLTVL.

The genes are TRBV7-8 and TRBJ2-1; TRBD2 matches 11 bases. Germline assignment: CDR1 SGHVS and CDR2 FQNEAQ. J gave up 8 bases and V 1 base, and 13 bases lay outside the gene matches. CDR3 length equals 18 residues. This CDR3 is CASSLGFLAGGPIDEQFF. The CDR3 nucleotides read TGTGCCAGCAGCTTAGGTTTCTTAGCGGGAGGGCCTATAGATGAGCAGTTCTTC. The full variable domain, in which reference TRBV7-8 and TRBJ2-1 provide the parts outside the CDR3, is GAGVSQSPRYKVAKRGQDVALRCDPISGHVSLFWYQQALGQGPEFLTYFQNEAQLDKSGLPSDRFFAERPEGSVSTLKIQRTQQEDSAVYLCASSLGFLAGGPIDEQFFGPGTRLTVL.

This chain joins TRBV28 and TRBJ2-1; D unclear. The CDR3 extends over 15 amino acids. Germline V lookup: CDR1 MDHEN, CDR2 SYDVKM. Trimming removed 1 base from V and 0 bases from J, with 7 bases in between. CDR3 sequence reads: CASSLYPSSYNEQFF. In DNA, the CDR3 is TGTGCCAGCAGTTTATATCCGAGCTCCTACAATGAGCAGTTCTTC.

This chain links TRBV6-1 with TRBJ2-5; 12 bases align to TRBD2. Trimming removed 2 bases from V and 2 bases from J; junction bases left unmatched: 3. From germline, CDR1 is MNHNS and CDR2 SASEGT. The CDR3 length is 16 residues. CDR3: CASSERTSGIQETQYF. CDR3 coding DNA: TGTGCCAGCAGTGAACGGACTAGCGGGATACAAGAGACCCAGTACTTC.

V and J are TRBV27 and TRBJ1-5, with a possible D match to TRBD1 (5 bases). The V end was cut by 3 bases, the J end by 3 bases, with 9 bases between. The CDR3 consists of 14 residues. Germline V gene sequence: CDR1 MNHEY, CDR2 SMNVEV (reference sequence). The CDR3 reads CASSFWGLNQPQHF. As DNA, the CDR3 is TGTGCCAGCAGTTTTTGGGGCCTCAATCAGCCCCAGCATTTT.

The chain employs TRBV29-1 and TRBJ2-1, with D possibly being TRBD2 (5 bases). V was trimmed by 4 bases and J by 8 bases, leaving 18 bases between them. The CDR3 runs to 14 residues. Germline values: CDR1 SQVTM, CDR2 ANQGSEA. CDR3 sequence reads: CSVVKWEIWDEQFF. CDR3 nucleotides: TGCAGCGTTGTGAAGTGGGAGATATGGGATGAGCAGTTCTTC.

This chain connects TRBV29-1 to TRBJ2-7; 9 nucleotides agree with TRBD2. The CDR3 totals 15 residues. Germline CDR1 reads SQVTM; CDR2 reads ANQGSEA. After removal of 1 base from V and 2 bases from J, the junction contained 6 bases not matched to a gene. CDR3 amino acids: CSVEGRSSGTYEQYF. In DNA form, the CDR3 reads TGCAGCGTTGAAGGTCGGTCTAGCGGGACCTACGAGCAGTACTTC.

The rearrangement links TRBV7-2 to TRBJ2-3, with D unclear. The V gene lost 2 bases and the J gene lost 5 bases, with 8 bases spanning the gap. The length of the CDR3 is 13 residues. Germline V gives CDR1 SGHTA, CDR2 FQGNSA. The CDR3 loop reads CASSLSLRDTQYF. CDR3 bases: TGTGCCAGCAGCTTAAGTCTCCGAGATACGCAGTATTTT.

The chain is built from TRBV28 and TRBJ2-5; D gene ambiguous. The CDR3 is 12 amino acids. Germline assignment: CDR1 MDHEN and CDR2 SYDVKM. V dropped 5 bases and J dropped 2 bases, with 6 bases sitting between them. The DNA for the CDR3 is TGTGCCAGCAGTCGGCAGCAAGAGACCCAGTACTTC. Protein: CASSRQQETQYF.

In this sample, this clone turned up once. The gene calls are TRBV28 and TRBJ2-7; D call uncertain. In germline, CDR1 is MDHEN, CDR2 SYDVKM. CDR3 length equals 11 residues. V gave up 6 bases and J gave up 4 bases, with 7 bases separating them. CDR3 coding DNA: TGTGCCAGCAGCTGGACGTACGAGCAGTACTTC. Amino acid sequence: CASSWTYEQYF.

CDR3 amino acids: CASSPTGFNEQFF. In DNA form, the CDR3 reads TGTGCCAGCAGCCCGACAGGCTTCAATGAGCAGTTCTTC. J is TRBJ2-1 and V is TRBV6-1, with a possible D match to TRBD1 (6 bases). V shed 6 bases and J shed 6 bases, with 12 bases lying between them. Germline-derived CDR1 and CDR2 are MNHNS and SASEGT. The CDR3 runs to 13 residues.